This T cell receptor beta chain was recovered during a study of OX40 agonist ivuxolimab in advanced cancers. About the research overall: The drug used for patients, ivuxolimab, was an agonistic anti-OX40 (CD134) antibody.

With autoimmune disease history or systemic immunosuppression, patients were excluded. Using immunoSEQ multiplex PCR, the repertoire was profiled, and TCRdb retains in-frame clones only, with some absent. Counted here are more than 45,000 clones, roughly 84% occurring once; the ten biggest clones make up around 4.7%. This sequence originates from an adult with an advanced solid tumor such as melanoma, head and neck, liver or kidney cancer. Source: CD4+ or CD8+ T cells sorted from blood, taken in a trial of the OX40 agonist ivuxolimab.

As DNA, the CDR3 is TGTGCCAGCAGCAAAGAGTACTATGAGAAGCAAGAGACCCAGTACTTC. Its protein product is CASSKEYYEKQETQYF. This chain joins TRBV21-1 and TRBJ2-5; the table assigns TRBD2, which was not confirmed against the DNA. TRBV21-1 is annotated as a pseudogene. The length of the CDR3 is 16 residues.